A single sample is the source of the 5 T cell receptor beta chains below, sequenced in a study of blood T cell repertoires in COVID-19 (TCRdb year 2020). Library preparation employed the immunoSEQ multiplex PCR assay. TCRdb carries this immuneACCESS record with in-frame sequences only. Its versions omit some clonotypes, under half of them owing to an unresolved V gene in the studies checked, with the rest unexplained. Within this sample are hundreds of thousands of clones, with roughly 90% of them counted one time only. The ten largest make up about a tenth of the sample. Material: PBMCs or T cells enriched from blood (not recorded which). The receptors here all came from a woman in her 30s who had recovered from COVID-19.

The chain couples TRBV6-5 to TRBJ1-2; 7 bases agree with TRBD1. Trimming removed 6 bases from V and 0 bases from J; junction bases left unmatched: 4. This CDR3 is 14 amino acids long. Per the germline V gene, CDR1 is MNHEY and CDR2 is SVGAGI. CDR3 sequence reads: CASRWDSSNYGYTF. The CDR3 DNA reads TGTGCCAGCAGGTGGGACAGCTCTAACTATGGCTACACCTTC.

The chain recombines TRBV7-8 with TRBJ1-1; D is perhaps TRBD1 (5 bases). V lost 5 bases and J 1 base, leaving 8 bases between the germline ends. Per germline, CDR1 SGHVS and CDR2 FQNEAQ. This CDR3 is 13 amino acids long. CDR3 nucleotide sequence: TGTGCCAGCAGCAGGGGTCGGAACACTGAAGCTTTCTTT. Translated, it gives CASSRGRNTEAFF.

The chain combines TRBV3-1 (or the pseudogene TRBV3-2) with TRBJ1-1; 10 nucleotides match TRBD1. Germline CDR1 LGHDT, CDR2 YNNKEL (reference sequence). The trim removed 2 bases at V and 11 bases at J, leaving 8 bases unmatched. The CDR3 contains 14 residues. The CDR3 loop reads CASSQLGTGEDAFF. As DNA, the CDR3 is TGTGCCAGCAGCCAACTGGGGACAGGGGAAGACGCTTTCTTT.

V gene TRBV27 combines with J gene TRBJ2-1; 14 bases match TRBD2. Per the germline V gene, CDR1 is MNHEY and CDR2 is SMNVEV (reference sequence). CDR3 length: 18 amino acids. V shed 5 bases, J shed 0 bases, and the junction held 6 bases outside the gene matches. The DNA for the CDR3 is TGTGCCAGCAGTCTGGGACTAGCGGGAGCTTCCTCCTACAATGAGCAGTTCTTC. Residues: CASSLGLAGASSYNEQFF.

Comments on this clone: The same CDR3 can be traced to other DNA sequences in this sample. The CDR3 is CASSSGTASTDTQYF. The CDR3 coding sequence is TGCGCCAGCAGCTCCGGGACAGCTTCCACAGATACGCAGTATTTT. V is TRBV5-1 and J is TRBJ2-3; 7 bases agree with TRBD1. Losses at the gene ends were 3 bases for V and 2 bases for J; bases not matched to a gene: 6. CDR1 and CDR2 (germline): SGHRS, YFSETQ. This CDR3 spans 15 amino acids.